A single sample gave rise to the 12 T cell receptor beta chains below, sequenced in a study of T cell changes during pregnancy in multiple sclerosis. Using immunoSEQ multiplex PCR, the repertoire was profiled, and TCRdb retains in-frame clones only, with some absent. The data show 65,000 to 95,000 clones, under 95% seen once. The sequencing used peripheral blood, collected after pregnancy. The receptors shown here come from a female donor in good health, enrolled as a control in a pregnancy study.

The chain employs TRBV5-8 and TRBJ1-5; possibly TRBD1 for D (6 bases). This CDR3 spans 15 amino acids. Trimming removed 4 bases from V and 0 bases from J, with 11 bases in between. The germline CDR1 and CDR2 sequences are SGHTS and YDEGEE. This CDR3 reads CASSRTVYSNQPQHF. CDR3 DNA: TGTGCCAGCAGCAGGACAGTATATAGCAATCAGCCCCAGCATTTT.

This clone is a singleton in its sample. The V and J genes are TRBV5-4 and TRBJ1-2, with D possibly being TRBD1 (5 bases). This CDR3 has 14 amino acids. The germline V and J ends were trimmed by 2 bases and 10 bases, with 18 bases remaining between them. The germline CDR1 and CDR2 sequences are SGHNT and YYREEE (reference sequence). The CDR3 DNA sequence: TGTGCCAGCAGCTTTCAATGGCAGGAAGGGGACTACACCTTC. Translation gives CASSFQWQEGDYTF.

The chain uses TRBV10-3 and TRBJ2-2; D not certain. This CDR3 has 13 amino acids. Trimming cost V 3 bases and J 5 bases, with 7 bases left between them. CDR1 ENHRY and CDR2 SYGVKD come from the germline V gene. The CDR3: CAISERSTGELFF. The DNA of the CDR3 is TGTGCCATCAGTGAACGGAGTACCGGGGAGCTGTTTTTT.

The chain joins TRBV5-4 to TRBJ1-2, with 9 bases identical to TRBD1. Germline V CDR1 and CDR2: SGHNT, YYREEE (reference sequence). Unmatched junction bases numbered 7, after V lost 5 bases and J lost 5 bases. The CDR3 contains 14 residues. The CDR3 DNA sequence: TGTGCCAGCAGATTAACAGGGGGCGCGTATGGCTACACCTTC. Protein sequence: CASRLTGGAYGYTF.

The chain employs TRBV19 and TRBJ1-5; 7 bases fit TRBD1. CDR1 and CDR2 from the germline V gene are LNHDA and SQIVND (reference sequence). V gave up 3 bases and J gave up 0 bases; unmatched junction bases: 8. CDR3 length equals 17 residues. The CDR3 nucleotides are TGTGCCAGTAGTATTAGGAGGGGACAGAATAGCAATCAGCCCCAGCATTTT. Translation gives CASSIRRGQNSNQPQHF.

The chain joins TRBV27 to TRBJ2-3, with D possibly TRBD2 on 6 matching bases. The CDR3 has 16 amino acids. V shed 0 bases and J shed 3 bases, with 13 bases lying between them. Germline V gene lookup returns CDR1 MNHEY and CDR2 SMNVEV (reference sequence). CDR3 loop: CASSLSETRGTDTQYF. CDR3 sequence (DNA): TGTGCCAGCAGTTTATCCGAGACTAGAGGGACAGATACGCAGTATTTT.

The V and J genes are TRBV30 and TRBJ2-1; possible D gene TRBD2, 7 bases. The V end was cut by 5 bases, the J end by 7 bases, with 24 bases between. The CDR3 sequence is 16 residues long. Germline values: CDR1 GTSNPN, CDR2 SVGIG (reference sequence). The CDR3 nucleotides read TGTGCCTGGGATGGGAGGGGGGCCGGATTAGGAAATGAGCAGTTCTTC. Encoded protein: CAWDGRGAGLGNEQFF. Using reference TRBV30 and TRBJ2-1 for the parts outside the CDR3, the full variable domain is SQTIHQWPATLVQPVGSPLSLECTVEGTSNPNLYWYRQAAGRGLQLLFYSVGIGQISSEVPQNLSASRPQDRQFILSSKKLLLSDSGFYLCAWDGRGAGLGNEQFFGPGTRLTVL.

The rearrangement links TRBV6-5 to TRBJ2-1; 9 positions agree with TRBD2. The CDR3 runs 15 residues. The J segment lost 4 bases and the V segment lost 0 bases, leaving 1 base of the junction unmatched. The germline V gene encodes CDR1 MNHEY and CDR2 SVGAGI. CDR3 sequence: CASSYSTSGYNEQFF. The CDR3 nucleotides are TGTGCCAGCAGTTACTCGACTAGCGGATACAATGAGCAGTTCTTC.

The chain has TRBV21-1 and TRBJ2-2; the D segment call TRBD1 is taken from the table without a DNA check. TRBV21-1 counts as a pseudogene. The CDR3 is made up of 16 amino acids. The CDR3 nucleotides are TGTGCCAGCAGCAAGCGAACACAGGGGAAGGCCGGGGAGCTGTTTTTT. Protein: CASSKRTQGKAGELFF.

Written as DNA, the CDR3 is TGTGCCAGTAGCCCTCAGGGCCCGCCGGTAAACATTCAGTACTTC. Protein: CASSPQGPPVNIQYF. The chain uses TRBV19 and TRBJ2-4, with D maybe TRBD1 (5 bases). The CDR3 has 15 residues. Trimming removed 6 bases from V and 6 bases from J, with 18 bases in between. The germline V gene has CDR1 LNHDA and CDR2 SQIVND (reference sequence).

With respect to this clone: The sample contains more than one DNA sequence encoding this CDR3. CDR3 sequence: CASSLARNEQFF. In DNA form, the CDR3 reads TGTGCCAGCAGCTTAGCGAGAAATGAGCAGTTCTTC. This chain uses TRBV7-2 with TRBJ2-1; D uncertain. Looked up from germline, CDR1 is SGHTA and CDR2 is FQGNSA. The CDR3 consists of 12 residues. Trimming stripped 0 bases from V and 7 bases from J, with 4 bases between.

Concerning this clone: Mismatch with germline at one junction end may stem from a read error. As DNA, the CDR3 is TGTGCTAGCAGCTTGGGCCAGGCCTACAATGAGCAGTTCTTC. Translation: CASSLGQAYNEQFF. The genes are TRBV7-7 and TRBJ2-1, with D unresolved. CDR3 length: 14 residues. The germline CDR1 and CDR2 sequences are SSHAT and FNYEAQ (reference sequence).